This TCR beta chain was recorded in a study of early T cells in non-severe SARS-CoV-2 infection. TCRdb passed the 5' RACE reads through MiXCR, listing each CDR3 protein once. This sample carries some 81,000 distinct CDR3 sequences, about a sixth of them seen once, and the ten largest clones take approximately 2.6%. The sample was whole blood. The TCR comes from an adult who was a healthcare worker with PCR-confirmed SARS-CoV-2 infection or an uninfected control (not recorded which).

The DNA of the CDR3 is TGCAGTGCTATACCGGGACTAGCGGTTTCCTACGAGCAGTACTTC. It translates to CSAIPGLAVSYEQYF. This chain joins TRBV20-1 and TRBJ2-7, with 11 bases that match TRBD2. The CDR3 totals 15 residues. The germline V gene encodes CDR1 DFQATT and CDR2 SNEGSKA (reference sequence). V lost 4 bases to trimming and J lost 1 base; unmatched junction nucleotides: 6.